This TCR beta chain was retrieved from a study of beta chain features in type 1 diabetes. General study findings and limits: For Type 1 diabetes patients, all four CD4+ subsets carried TCRB CDR3s that were moderately but significantly shorter. Still unanswered here is whether HLA type influences TCRB rearrangement.

Details on this clone: Its antigen is as yet unknown.

Every isolated RNA sample was fully reverse transcribed, so sequencing captured expressed TCRB transcripts. Method: immunoSEQ multiplex PCR; TCRdb's copy keeps in-frame clones and lacks some. Altogether about 150,000 clones are present, more than 10% being singletons, with the ten largest covering around 1.2%. CDR1 is PRHDT and CDR2 is FYEKMQ in the germline V gene (reference sequence). V was pared by 5 bases and J by 7 bases, with 15 bases of the junction left unmatched. The CDR3 sequence is 18 residues long. Sequencing input: central memory CD4+ T cells from blood. The J gene is TRBJ2-5, the V gene TRBV13; TRBD2 matches 14 bases. The receptor was derived from a young man with type 1 diabetes. Here the CDR3 DNA reads TGTGCCAGCAGCCCCCGGACTAGCGGGGGGACTTATAAGGTGACCCAGTACTTC. Translating gives CASSPRTSGGTYKVTQYF.